One sample yielded the 28 T cell receptor beta chains listed below, sequenced in a study of blood T cell repertoires in COVID-19. Measured with immunoSEQ multiplex PCR; TCRdb has only the in-frame clones, and not every one. Among fewer than 250,000 clones, 75% to 85% were seen once, and the ten largest hold 4.7%. The specimen was peripheral blood. The receptors stem from a woman aged 70-85 years with acute or convalescent COVID-19.

The gene calls are TRBV6-5 and TRBJ2-7; TRBD2 is a possible D gene (6 bases). The CDR3 loop spans 15 amino acids. V gave up 7 bases and J gave up 3 bases, with 19 bases separating them. The germline CDR1 and CDR2 sequences are MNHEY and SVGAGI. The DNA for the CDR3 is TGTGCCAGCACCACACCCAGGAGGGGTGGCTACGAGCAGTACTTC. Translating it yields CASTTPRRGGYEQYF.

The CDR3 sequence is CASSVSGQNYEQYF. DNA for the CDR3: TGTGCCAGCAGCGTTTCGGGACAGAACTACGAGCAGTACTTC. The genes are TRBV11-2 and TRBJ2-7; 7 bases align to TRBD1. J was trimmed by 3 bases and V by 5 bases; bases with no gene match: 7. The CDR3 has 14 residues. Germline loops: CDR1 SGHAT, CDR2 FQNNGV. The whole variable domain, filled in from reference TRBV11-2 and TRBJ2-7, reads EAGVAQSPRYKIIEKRQSVAFWCNPISGHATLYWYQQILGQGPKLLIQFQNNGVVDDSQLPKDRFSAERLKGVDSTLKIQPAKLEDSAVYLCASSVSGQNYEQYFGPGTRLTVT.

This rearrangement joins TRBV28 to TRBJ2-7; 7 positions agree with TRBD1. V shed 8 bases and J 7 bases; nucleotides not matched to a gene: 14. From germline, CDR1 is MDHEN and CDR2 SYDVKM. This CDR3 spans 14 amino acids. This chain's CDR3 is CASRGSTGQTEQYF. In nucleotides, the CDR3 is TGTGCCAGCCGAGGTTCGACGGGACAGACTGAGCAGTACTTC.

The chain employs TRBV7-2 and TRBJ1-5; TRBD1 matches at 8 bases. The CDR3 runs to 15 residues. V lost 6 bases and J lost 4; bases outside the gene matches: 8. Germline CDR1 SGHTA, CDR2 FQGNSA. The CDR3 sequence is CASRPTGDQNQPQHF. The CDR3, as DNA: TGTGCCAGCAGACCGACAGGGGATCAAAATCAGCCCCAGCATTTT.

Here the CDR3 reads CASSKETRQPQHF. The CDR3, as DNA: TGTGCCAGCAGTAAGGAGACGCGCCAGCCCCAGCATTTT. The chain has TRBV2 and TRBJ1-5; D is undetermined. Germline V gene sequence: CDR1 SNHLY, CDR2 FYNNEI. The CDR3 is made up of 13 amino acids. Between the trimmed V and J ends, which lost 5 bases and 7 bases, there was a span of 12 bases.

The table lists this clone with a count of one. CDR3 coding DNA: TGTGCCAGCAGTGAAGCTGCAGGGGGCTATGGCTACAATGAGCAGTTCTTC. It specifies CASSEAAGGYGYNEQFF. V usage is TRBV6-1 and J usage is TRBJ2-1, with 8 bases fitting TRBD1. Germline V CDR1 and CDR2: MNHNS, SASEGT. This CDR3 region has 17 residues. With 0 bases clipped from V and 3 bases from J, the junction kept 7 bases outside the gene matches.

This clone occurred a few times. This chain links TRBV2 with TRBJ1-1; D is unresolved. Germline V gene lookup returns CDR1 SNHLY and CDR2 FYNNEI. The CDR3 runs 11 residues. With 11 bases removed from V and 6 bases from J, the gap between germline ends came to 13 bases. This CDR3 is CAPRTGAEAFF. CDR3 bases: TGTGCCCCGAGAACGGGAGCTGAAGCTTTCTTT.

The genes are TRBV2 and TRBJ1-2; D perhaps matches TRBD1 (6 bases). This CDR3 is built from 16 residues. The V gene lost 0 bases and the J gene lost 6 bases, with 17 bases spanning the gap. CDR1 and CDR2 (germline): SNHLY, FYNNEI. DNA for the CDR3: TGTGCCAGCAGTGAAGCGCATCCATCAGGGGCGGATGGCTACACCTTC. Amino acid sequence: CASSEAHPSGADGYTF.

The gene calls are TRBV5-1 and TRBJ2-5; TRBD1 is a possible D gene (6 bases). Trimming cost V 0 bases and J 2 bases, with 11 bases left between them. The CDR3 length is 15 residues. Germline CDR1 reads SGHRS; CDR2 reads YFSETQ. CDR3 DNA sequence: TGCGCCAGCAGCTTGGTAGGACAGAAGCAAGAGACCCAGTACTTC. As protein: CASSLVGQKQETQYF.

This clone showed up just once. The V call is TRBV7-9, the J call TRBJ1-2, with 7 bases matching TRBD1. V gave up 5 bases and J gave up 8 bases; unmatched junction bases: 8. In germline, CDR1 is SEHNR, CDR2 FQNEAQ (reference sequence). This CDR3 region has 13 residues. The CDR3 sequence: CASSRQGREGYTF. In nucleotides, the CDR3 is TGTGCCAGCAGCCGACAGGGCAGGGAAGGCTACACCTTC. Full variable domain (remainder filled in from reference TRBV7-9 and TRBJ1-2): DTGVSQNPRHKITKRGQNVTFRCDPISEHNRLYWYRQTLGQGPEFLTYFQNEAQLEKSRLLSDRFSAERPKGSFSTLEIQRTEQGDSAMYLCASSRQGREGYTFGSGTRLTVV.

The chain employs TRBV2 and TRBJ1-2, with D possibly being TRBD1 (5 bases). The germline V gene encodes CDR1 SNHLY and CDR2 FYNNEI. This CDR3 is built from 14 residues. V lost 7 bases to trimming and J lost 5 bases, with 17 bases between them. CDR3 amino acids: CASIFSGTGYGYTF. The CDR3 bases are TGTGCCAGCATATTTTCAGGGACTGGTTATGGCTACACCTTC.

This chain connects TRBV19 to TRBJ1-2, with D possibly TRBD1 on 5 matching bases. This CDR3 has 14 residues. V was clipped by 3 bases and J by 7 bases, with 15 bases between them. Germline lookup yields CDR1 LNHDA and CDR2 SQIVND (reference sequence). Here the CDR3 DNA reads TGTGCCAGTAGTATCCCTTCGGCGGGGGTTGGCTACACCTTC. It encodes CASSIPSAGVGYTF.

The chain is built from TRBV6-2 or TRBV6-3 and TRBJ2-3; 7 bases are a match to TRBD1. V lost 3 bases and J lost 2; bases outside the gene matches: 8. Germline values: CDR1 MNHEY, CDR2 SVGEGT. The CDR3 consists of 16 residues. The CDR3 here is CASSYPGQRFTDTQYF. In nucleotides, the CDR3 is TGTGCCAGCAGTTATCCGGGACAGCGGTTCACAGATACGCAGTATTTT.

This chain joins TRBV7-8 and TRBJ2-2; a possible D gene is TRBD1 (5 bases). V was pared by 3 bases and J by 1 base, with 6 bases between. This CDR3 has 14 residues. CDR1 and CDR2 (germline): SGHVS, FQNEAQ. The CDR3 spells CASSLTVNTGELFF. As DNA, the CDR3 is TGTGCCAGCAGCTTGACAGTGAACACCGGGGAGCTGTTTTTT.

The chain has TRBV3-1 (or the pseudogene TRBV3-2) and TRBJ1-1; TRBD1 matches 8 bases. With 8 bases clipped from V and 8 bases from J, the junction kept 4 bases outside the gene matches. The CDR3 sequence is 11 residues long. Germline V gives CDR1 LGHDT, CDR2 YNNKEL (reference sequence). The CDR3 bases are TGTGCCAGCGCCGACAGGGGCGAAGCTTTCTTT. Translated, it gives CASADRGEAFF.

The chain recombines TRBV3-1 (or the pseudogene TRBV3-2) with TRBJ1-6, with D tentatively TRBD1 (5 bases). The germline gives CDR1 LGHDT, CDR2 YNNKEL (reference sequence). CDR3 length: 16 amino acids. Trimming took 5 bases from V and 7 from J, leaving 18 bases between them. The CDR3 sequence: CASSKSGTELNSPLHF. The CDR3 DNA reads TGTGCCAGCAGCAAAAGCGGGACTGAGCTCAATTCACCCCTCCACTTT.

The chain joins TRBV29-1 to TRBJ2-7; TRBD1 agrees at 7 bases. V dropped 3 bases and J dropped 4; count of bases not matched to a gene: 6. Germline loops: CDR1 SQVTM, CDR2 ANQGSEA. CDR3 length: 13 residues. CDR3 nucleotide sequence: TGCAGCGTTGAGCTTCAACAGGGGTACGAGCAGTACTTC. It yields the protein CSVELQQGYEQYF.

The chain has TRBV7-2 and TRBJ1-5, with D tentatively TRBD1 (6 bases). CDR1 and CDR2 from the germline V gene are SGHTA and FQGNSA. There are 15 residues in the CDR3. V shed 4 bases and J shed 4 bases, with 14 bases lying between them. The DNA of the CDR3 is TGTGCCAGCAGCTACCAAGGGGGGGGAAATCAGCCCCAGCATTTT. Its translation: CASSYQGGGNQPQHF.

The chain combines TRBV10-3 with TRBJ2-2; TRBD1 matches 9 bases. V was pared by 3 bases and J by 3 bases, with 2 bases of the junction left unmatched. CDR3 size: 15 residues. Germline V CDR1 and CDR2: ENHRY, SYGVKD. CDR3 amino acids: CAISERTGDTGELFF. The CDR3 bases are TGTGCCATCAGTGAAAGGACAGGGGACACCGGGGAGCTGTTTTTT.

The chain joins TRBV27 to TRBJ1-6; a possible D gene is TRBD1 (6 bases). Trimming took off 2 bases at V and 4 bases at J, with 15 bases between the two ends. CDR3 size: 17 residues. Germline loops: CDR1 MNHEY, CDR2 SMNVEV (reference sequence). CDR3 nucleotide sequence: TGTGCCAGCAGTTTACAGGGGCTAAGGGGATATAATTCACCCCTCCACTTT. Protein sequence: CASSLQGLRGYNSPLHF.

This sequence joins TRBV5-1 and TRBJ1-1; TRBD1 matches 9 bases. The CDR3 spans 14 residues. Germline assignment: CDR1 SGHRS and CDR2 YFSETQ. Germline trimming cut 3 bases from V and 3 bases from J; bases unmatched to any gene: 3. Here the CDR3 reads CASSYGQGYTEAFF. CDR3 sequence (DNA): TGCGCCAGCAGCTACGGACAGGGGTACACTGAAGCTTTCTTT.

Comment on this clone: A junction end diverges from the germline sequence, so it may reflect a read error. J is TRBJ2-3 and V is TRBV18; 8 bases fit TRBD2. The CDR3 is 12 residues long. Germline CDR1 KGHSH, CDR2 LQKENI. CDR3 DNA sequence: TGTGCCAGCTCACCGGAAGCGGGGGCCTCGGATTTT. Translating gives CASSPEAGASDF. Supplemented by reference TRBV18 and TRBJ2-3, the full variable domain reads NAGVMQNPRHLVRRRGQEARLRCSPMKGHSHVYWYRQLPEEGLKFMVYLQKENIIDESGMPKERFSAEFPKEGPSILRIQQVVRGDSAAYFCASSPEAGASDFGPGTRLTVL.

The V and J genes are TRBV2 and TRBJ2-3, with D perhaps matching TRBD2 (6 bases). Trimming stripped 5 bases from V and 2 bases from J, with 11 bases between. The CDR3 length is 14 residues. Looked up from germline, CDR1 is SNHLY and CDR2 is FYNNEI. Written as DNA, the CDR3 is TGTGCCAGCAGTATCAGGGACTTCACAGATACGCAGTATTTT. Amino acid sequence: CASSIRDFTDTQYF.

This chain uses TRBV10-2 with TRBJ1-5; a weak D match, TRBD1 (6 bases). Germline V CDR1 and CDR2: WSHSY, SAAADI. This CDR3 is 13 amino acids long. V lost 6 bases and J lost 5, with 11 bases in between. The CDR3 loop is CASSHRDHQPQHF. DNA of the CDR3: TGCGCCAGCAGCCACAGGGACCATCAGCCCCAGCATTTT.

This clone has just one count. The V and J genes are TRBV12-3 or TRBV12-4 and TRBJ2-1; 7 bases map to TRBD1. The CDR3 sequence is 12 residues long. V lost 7 bases to trimming and J lost 9 bases; unmatched junction nucleotides: 6. The CDR3 here is CASTTGVGEQFF. DNA for the CDR3: TGTGCCAGCACTACAGGGGTGGGTGAGCAGTTCTTC.

There are a few counts of this clone. The chain has TRBV7-2 and TRBJ2-2; 8 positions agree with TRBD1. Losses at the gene ends were 2 bases for V and 1 base for J; bases not matched to a gene: 3. The germline V gene encodes CDR1 SGHTA and CDR2 FQGNSA. The CDR3 has 16 amino acids. This chain's CDR3 is CASSLQGTGNTGELFF. CDR3 DNA sequence: TGTGCCAGCAGCTTACAAGGGACAGGGAACACCGGGGAGCTGTTTTTT.

V gene TRBV30 combines with J gene TRBJ2-1, with D possibly matching TRBD1 (6 bases). Germline CDR1 is GTSNPN and CDR2 is SVGIG (reference sequence). The V and J ends lost 0 bases and 5 bases respectively, with 17 bases between them. This CDR3 spans 16 amino acids. CDR3 sequence reads: CAWSVRTGFTHNEQFF. The CDR3 coding sequence is TGTGCCTGGAGTGTACGAACAGGGTTTACCCACAATGAGCAGTTCTTC.

The chain joins TRBV12-3 or TRBV12-4 to TRBJ2-5; possibly TRBD1 for D (5 bases). V gave up 2 bases and J gave up 5 bases, with 6 bases separating them. The CDR3 loop spans 12 amino acids. Here the CDR3 reads CASSLPGETQYF. The CDR3 DNA sequence: TGTGCCAGCAGTTTACCAGGGGAGACCCAGTACTTC.